One and the same sample provided the 31 T cell receptor beta chains below, sequenced in a study of ipilimumab plus nivolumab after autologous stem cell transplantation. Sequencing used immunoSEQ multiplex PCR; TCRdb keeps in-frame clones, though not all of them. The data hold around 20,000 clones, with just over 75% observed a single time. This material consisted of PBMCs, taken in a trial of ipilimumab plus nivolumab as post-transplant consolidation. These receptor sequences come from a male donor with diffuse large B-cell lymphoma.

This clone was seen only once. The chain employs TRBV28 and TRBJ1-1; D gene ambiguous. The CDR3 spans 14 residues. V shed 5 bases and J shed 1 base, with 11 bases lying between them. Per the germline V gene, CDR1 is MDHEN and CDR2 is SYDVKM. The CDR3, as DNA: TGTGCCAGCAGTACCCGGCACGGGAACACTGAAGCTTTCTTT. Amino acid sequence: CASSTRHGNTEAFF.

This clone appeared a few times. The chain carries TRBV29-1 and TRBJ2-7; D unresolved. This CDR3 region has 15 residues. Trimming took off 2 bases at V and 2 bases at J, with 16 bases between the two ends. CDR1 and CDR2 from the germline V gene are SQVTM and ANQGSEA. The CDR3 nucleotides read TGCAGCGTTGAAACCCAGTGGGGAATAACCTACGAGCAGTACTTC. It codes for CSVETQWGITYEQYF.

This chain connects TRBV30 to TRBJ2-6; D unresolved. The CDR3 length is 14 residues. The V end was cut by 2 bases, the J end by 1 base, with 6 bases between. Germline CDR1 is GTSNPN and CDR2 is SVGIG (reference sequence). CDR3 in DNA: TGTGCCTGGAGTATCGGGTCTGGGGCCAACGTCCTGACTTTC. This translates into CAWSIGSGANVLTF.

V is TRBV15 and J is TRBJ1-6, with no clear D. The germline V gene has CDR1 LNHNV and CDR2 YYDKDF (reference sequence). The CDR3 length is 14 residues. V was clipped by 1 base and J by 9 bases, with 10 bases between them. CDR3 in DNA: TGTGCCACCAGCAGAGCTGGCCTATCTTCACCCCTCCACTTT. It is translated as CATSRAGLSSPLHF.

The V and J genes are TRBV4-1 and TRBJ2-2; D ambiguous. V was pared by 5 bases and J by 2 bases, with 12 bases between. Germline V gene sequence: CDR1 MGHRA, CDR2 YSYEKL. The CDR3 has 15 residues. DNA for the CDR3: TGCGCCAGCAGCTGGCTGGATCCAAACACCGGGGAGCTGTTTTTT. This translates into CASSWLDPNTGELFF.

The chain couples TRBV6-6 to TRBJ1-1; unclear D gene. CDR3 length equals 14 residues. Germline CDR1 is MNHNY and CDR2 is SVGAGI (reference sequence). Between the trimmed V and J ends, which lost 1 base and 1 base, there was a span of 7 bases. In nucleotides, the CDR3 is TGTGCCAGCAGTTACTTCGCGGGGAACACTGAAGCTTTCTTT. Translation: CASSYFAGNTEAFF.

The CDR3 spells CSVAGADNQPQHF. In DNA form, the CDR3 reads TGCAGCGTTGCGGGGGCGGACAATCAGCCCCAGCATTTT. The chain carries TRBV29-1 and TRBJ1-5; TRBD1 might be the D (6 bases). V lost 4 bases and J 3 bases, leaving 10 bases between the germline ends. The length of the CDR3 is 13 residues. Germline CDR1 is SQVTM and CDR2 is ANQGSEA.

The chain links TRBV28 to TRBJ2-7; 10 bases agree with TRBD1. Trimming cost V 5 bases and J 3 bases; bases outside gene matches: 4. The CDR3 covers 14 residues. Germline CDR1 and CDR2: MDHEN and SYDVKM. CDR3 region: CASSGQGEVYEQYF. Here the CDR3 DNA reads TGTGCCAGCAGTGGACAGGGGGAAGTCTACGAGCAGTACTTC.

The chain recombines TRBV18 with TRBJ2-1; D gene unclear. This CDR3 is 13 amino acids long. V was trimmed by 3 bases and J by 9 bases, leaving 12 bases between them. Germline CDR1 KGHSH, CDR2 LQKENI. The CDR3 bases are TGTGCCAGCTCACCGCCTGGCTTATTTGAGCAGTTCTTC. This encodes CASSPPGLFEQFF.

With regard to this clone: The junction departs from the called germline gene at one end, perhaps through a read error. This rearrangement joins TRBV7-7 to TRBJ2-5; D gene unclear. CDR3 length: 11 residues. Germline loops: CDR1 SSHAT, CDR2 FNYEAQ (reference sequence). CDR3 amino acids: CASSRLETQYF. The CDR3 coding sequence is TGTGCTAGCAGCCGCTTGGAGACCCAGTACTTC.

This clone was counted between two and nine times. This chain joins TRBV6-5 and TRBJ2-2; D remains unclear. V gave up 6 bases and J gave up 1 base, with 9 bases separating them. Per the germline V gene, CDR1 is MNHEY and CDR2 is SVGAGI. CDR3 length: 14 residues. CDR3 region: CASRLNGNTGELFF. The CDR3 DNA reads as TGTGCCAGCAGATTAAACGGGAACACCGGGGAGCTGTTTTTT.

J is TRBJ1-1 and V is TRBV2, with 7 bases that match TRBD1. This CDR3 has 14 amino acids. The germline CDR1 and CDR2 sequences are SNHLY and FYNNEI. Trimming cost V 6 bases and J 5 bases; bases outside gene matches: 9. The DNA for the CDR3 is TGTGCCAGCAGCAGACAGGGATGGGGTACTGAAGCTTTCTTT. Its protein product is CASSRQGWGTEAFF.

This chain uses TRBV11-2 with TRBJ2-3, with D perhaps TRBD2 (6 bases). This CDR3 is built from 14 residues. The germline V gene encodes CDR1 SGHAT and CDR2 FQNNGV. Trimming cost V 1 base and J 1 base, with 6 bases left between them. For the CDR3, the DNA is TGTGCCAGCAGCTTAGGGGGGGGCACAGATACGCAGTATTTT. This gives the protein CASSLGGGTDTQYF.

V usage is TRBV19 and J usage is TRBJ2-1; 9 bases are shared with TRBD2. The CDR3 sequence is 13 residues long. The J segment lost 7 bases and the V segment lost 2 bases, leaving 0 bases of the junction unmatched. Germline CDR1 is LNHDA and CDR2 is SQIVND (reference sequence). CDR3 in DNA: TGTGCCAGTAGTATACTAGCGGGGAATGAGCAGTTCTTC. Encoded protein: CASSILAGNEQFF.

This clone is deemed medium-sized. The J gene is TRBJ1-5, the V gene TRBV4-1; D unclear. Germline CDR1 and CDR2: MGHRA and YSYEKL. The CDR3 has 16 amino acids. With 0 bases removed from V and 0 bases from J, the gap between germline ends came to 9 bases. The DNA for the CDR3 is TGCGCCAGCAGCCAAGATTTCGGGCTTAGCAATCAGCCCCAGCATTTT. This codes for CASSQDFGLSNQPQHF.

This chain connects TRBV14 to TRBJ2-1; D possibly matches TRBD1 or TRBD2 (5 bases each). The CDR3 has 14 residues. Trimming pared 1 base from V and 7 bases from J, leaving 11 bases between. Germline V gene sequence: CDR1 SGHDN, CDR2 FVKESK. The CDR3 sequence: CASSQAEGRNEQFF. The DNA of the CDR3 is TGTGCCAGCAGCCAAGCTGAGGGGCGAAATGAGCAGTTCTTC.

The chain is built from TRBV6-5 and TRBJ1-1; D is uncertain. Between the trimmed V and J ends, which lost 8 bases and 4 bases, there was a span of 17 bases. CDR3 length: 14 residues. CDR1 and CDR2 (germline): MNHEY, SVGAGI. CDR3: CASHVRPRGTEAFF. DNA for the CDR3: TGTGCCAGCCACGTCAGACCCCGGGGCACTGAAGCTTTCTTT.

CDR3: CASSPLDQYNEQFF. CDR3 DNA: TGTGCCAGCTCACCTTTGGACCAGTACAATGAGCAGTTCTTC. The chain links TRBV18 to TRBJ2-1; D uncertain. Germline V lookup: CDR1 KGHSH, CDR2 LQKENI. CDR3 length: 14 amino acids. Trimming cost V 3 bases and J 4 bases, with 10 bases left between them. The entire variable domain, with the rest obtained from reference TRBV18 and TRBJ2-1, is as follows: NAGVMQNPRHLVRRRGQEARLRCSPMKGHSHVYWYRQLPEEGLKFMVYLQKENIIDESGMPKERFSAEFPKEGPSILRIQQVVRGDSAAYFCASSPLDQYNEQFFGPGTRLTVL.

This rearrangement joins TRBV5-1 to TRBJ2-7; D tentatively fits TRBD1 or TRBD2 (5 bases each). V gave up 6 bases and J gave up 5 bases, with 12 bases separating them. Germline V lookup: CDR1 SGHRS, CDR2 YFSETQ. CDR3 length equals 12 residues. CDR3 loop: CASTRDANEQYF. Written as DNA, the CDR3 is TGCGCCAGCACCCGGGACGCGAACGAGCAGTACTTC.

The chain employs TRBV5-1 and TRBJ2-1, with 7 nucleotides matching TRBD1. Germline V gives CDR1 SGHRS, CDR2 YFSETQ. CDR3 length: 14 amino acids. V gave up 0 bases and J gave up 8 bases; unmatched junction bases: 5. CDR3 bases: TGCGCCAGCAGCTTGGGACAGGGTATGGATGAGCAGTTCTTC. This translates into CASSLGQGMDEQFF. Together with reference TRBV5-1 and TRBJ2-1, the CDR3 gives the full variable domain: KAGVTQTPRYLIKTRGQQVTLSCSPISGHRSVSWYQQTPGQGLQFLFEYFSETQRNKGNFPGRFSGRQFSNSRSEMNVSTLELGDSALYLCASSLGQGMDEQFFGPGTRLTVL.

The chain joins TRBV18 to TRBJ1-2, with 7 bases matching TRBD1. With V trimmed by 3 bases and J by 4 bases, 2 bases remained unmatched. Germline values: CDR1 KGHSH, CDR2 LQKENI. The CDR3 runs 13 residues. The CDR3 nucleotides are TGTGCCAGCTCACCGGGACAGACCTATGGCTACACCTTC. Its protein is CASSPGQTYGYTF.

This clone was detected a few times. The V and J genes are TRBV9 and TRBJ2-5; 12 bases align to TRBD2. J gave up 9 bases and V 4 bases, and 10 bases lay outside the gene matches. Germline CDR1 reads SGDLS; CDR2 reads YYNGEE. The CDR3 loop spans 15 amino acids. CDR3 residues: CASSPTGLAGLAQYF. CDR3 nucleotides: TGTGCCAGCAGCCCAACTGGACTAGCGGGGTTAGCCCAGTACTTC.

The J gene is TRBJ2-2, the V gene TRBV25-1, with 10 bases fitting TRBD1. Germline trimming cut 3 bases from V and 4 bases from J; bases unmatched to any gene: 5. This CDR3 has 16 residues. Germline CDR1 is MGHDK and CDR2 is SYGVNS. The CDR3 is CASSDPGQGSTGELFF. The CDR3, as DNA: TGTGCCAGCAGTGATCCGGGACAGGGGTCCACCGGGGAGCTGTTTTTT.

J is TRBJ2-6 and V is TRBV9; TRBD2 aligns across 10 bases. Per the germline V gene, CDR1 is SGDLS and CDR2 is YYNGEE. Trimming removed 4 bases from V and 0 bases from J; junction bases left unmatched: 10. CDR3 size: 19 residues. The CDR3 here is CASSPTASGGLSGANVLTF. The DNA for the CDR3 is TGTGCCAGCAGCCCTACGGCTAGCGGGGGCCTCTCTGGGGCCAACGTCCTGACTTTC.

The genes are TRBV7-2 and TRBJ2-3, with 7 bases aligning to TRBD1. V gave up 2 bases and J gave up 8 bases; unmatched junction bases: 7. This CDR3 is built from 14 residues. The germline gives CDR1 SGHTA, CDR2 FQGNSA. CDR3: CASSLTAGGSTQYF. Written as DNA, the CDR3 is TGTGCCAGCAGCTTAACGGCAGGGGGAAGTACGCAGTATTTT.

The V gene is TRBV23-1, the J gene TRBJ1-2; 7 bases are a match to TRBD1. TRBV23-1 is placed among ORFs of uncertain function. The V gene end was trimmed by 3 bases and the J gene end by 3 bases; junction bases not matched to a gene: 1. The CDR3 runs 13 residues. The CDR3 bases are TGCGCCAGCAGTCACGACAGGGACTATGGCTACACCTTC. It translates to CASSHDRDYGYTF.

This clone was seen repeatedly, ten times or more. The chain employs TRBV5-1 and TRBJ2-1; 8 bases align to TRBD2. The V segment lost 2 bases and the J segment 7 bases; nucleotides outside the gene matches: 14. The CDR3 consists of 17 residues. Germline V gene data show CDR1 as SGHRS and CDR2 as YFSETQ. CDR3: CASSLNPGLGAQNEQFF. CDR3 DNA: TGCGCCAGCAGCTTAAACCCGGGACTAGGGGCTCAGAATGAGCAGTTCTTC.

The J gene is TRBJ2-7, the V gene TRBV6-5, with D perhaps TRBD1 or TRBD2 (5 bases each). The CDR3 length is 13 residues. The V end lost 6 bases, the J end lost 5 bases, and 14 bases lay between the germline ends. Germline V gene sequence: CDR1 MNHEY, CDR2 SVGAGI. Here the CDR3 reads CASRTAVLNEQYF. CDR3 coding DNA: TGTGCCAGCAGGACAGCGGTACTCAACGAGCAGTACTTC.

This clone was seen a handful of times. This chain joins TRBV7-8 and TRBJ1-6; D gene unclear. Trimming took 3 bases from V and 5 from J, leaving 11 bases between them. The germline gives CDR1 SGHVS, CDR2 FQNEAQ. CDR3 length: 15 amino acids. CDR3 residues: CASSFSVSNNSPLHF. The DNA of the CDR3 is TGTGCCAGCAGCTTTTCAGTCAGTAATAATTCACCCCTCCACTTT.

This chain links TRBV19 with TRBJ1-1; D ambiguous. CDR3 length equals 13 residues. The germline gives CDR1 LNHDA, CDR2 SQIVND (reference sequence). V lost 2 bases and J 1 base, leaving 5 bases between the germline ends. The CDR3 DNA reads as TGTGCCAGTAGTATAAACAGGAACACTGAAGCTTTCTTT. Translation gives CASSINRNTEAFF.

The V gene is TRBV6-5, the J gene TRBJ1-5; D is undetermined. Germline CDR1 reads MNHEY; CDR2 reads SVGAGI. The CDR3 is made up of 14 amino acids. Trimming took off 1 base at V and 5 bases at J, with 9 bases between the two ends. The CDR3 bases are TGTGCCAGCAGTTACTGGCAAACCGATCAGCCCCAGCATTTT. It is translated as CASSYWQTDQPQHF.